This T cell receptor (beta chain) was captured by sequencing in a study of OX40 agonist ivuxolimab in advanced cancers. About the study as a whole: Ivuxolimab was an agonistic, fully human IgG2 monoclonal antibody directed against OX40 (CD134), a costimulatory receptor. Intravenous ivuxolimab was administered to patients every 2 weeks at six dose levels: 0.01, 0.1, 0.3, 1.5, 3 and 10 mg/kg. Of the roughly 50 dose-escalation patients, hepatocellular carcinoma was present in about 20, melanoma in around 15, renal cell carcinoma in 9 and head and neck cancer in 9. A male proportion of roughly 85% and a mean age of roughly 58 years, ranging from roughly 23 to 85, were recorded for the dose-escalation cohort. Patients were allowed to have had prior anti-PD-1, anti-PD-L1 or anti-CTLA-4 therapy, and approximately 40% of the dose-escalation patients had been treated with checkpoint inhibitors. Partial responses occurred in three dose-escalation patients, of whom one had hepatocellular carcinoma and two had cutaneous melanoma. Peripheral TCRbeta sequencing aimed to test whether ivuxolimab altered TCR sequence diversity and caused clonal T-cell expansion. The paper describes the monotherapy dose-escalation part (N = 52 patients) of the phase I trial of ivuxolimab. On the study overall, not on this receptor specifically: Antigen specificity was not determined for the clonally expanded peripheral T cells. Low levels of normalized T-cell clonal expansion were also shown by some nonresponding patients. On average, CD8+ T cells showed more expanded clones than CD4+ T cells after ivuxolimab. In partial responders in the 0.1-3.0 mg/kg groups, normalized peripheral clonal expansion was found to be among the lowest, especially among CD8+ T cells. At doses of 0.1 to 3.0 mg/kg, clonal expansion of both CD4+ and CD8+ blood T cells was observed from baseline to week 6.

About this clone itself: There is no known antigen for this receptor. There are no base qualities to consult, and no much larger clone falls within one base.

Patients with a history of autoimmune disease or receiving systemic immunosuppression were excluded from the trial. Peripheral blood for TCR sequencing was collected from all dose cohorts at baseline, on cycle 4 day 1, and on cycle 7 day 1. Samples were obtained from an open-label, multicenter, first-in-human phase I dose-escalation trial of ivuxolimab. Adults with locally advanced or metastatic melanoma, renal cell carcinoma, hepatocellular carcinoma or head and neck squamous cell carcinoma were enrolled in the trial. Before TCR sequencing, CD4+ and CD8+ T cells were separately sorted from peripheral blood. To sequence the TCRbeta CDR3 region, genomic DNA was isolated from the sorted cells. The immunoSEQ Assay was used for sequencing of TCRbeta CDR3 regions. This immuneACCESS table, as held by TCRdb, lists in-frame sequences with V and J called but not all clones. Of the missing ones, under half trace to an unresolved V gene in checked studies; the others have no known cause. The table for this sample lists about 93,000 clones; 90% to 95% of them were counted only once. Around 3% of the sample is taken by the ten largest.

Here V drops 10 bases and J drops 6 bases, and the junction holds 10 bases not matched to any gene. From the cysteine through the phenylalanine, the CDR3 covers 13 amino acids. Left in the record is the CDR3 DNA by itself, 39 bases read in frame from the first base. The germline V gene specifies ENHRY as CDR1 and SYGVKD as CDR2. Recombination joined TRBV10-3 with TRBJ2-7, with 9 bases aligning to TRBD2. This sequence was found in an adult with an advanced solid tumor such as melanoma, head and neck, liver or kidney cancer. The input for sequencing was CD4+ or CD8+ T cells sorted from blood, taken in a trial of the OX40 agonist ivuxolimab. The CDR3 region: CATQLREGAEQYF. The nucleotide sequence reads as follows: TGTGCCACTCAGCTGCGGGAGGGCGCCGAGCAGTACTTC.